A single sample gave rise to the 24 T cell receptor beta chains below, sequenced in a study of cytomegalovirus exposure and HLA in healthy donors. Primers for the PCR totalled 60 Vbeta and 13 Jbeta. Assay used: immunoSEQ multiplex PCR; TCRdb lists only in-frame clones, some missing. The sample shows about 76,000 clones, over 60% of them seen only once. The sequencing sample was made of PBMCs. These TCRs come from a middle-aged woman in good health and CMV-seropositive.

This clone was observed a few times. V usage is TRBV27 and J usage is TRBJ1-2, with 7 bases fitting TRBD1. CDR3 length: 15 residues. The germline V gene has CDR1 MNHEY and CDR2 SMNVEV (reference sequence). Trimming cost V 2 bases and J 3 bases; bases outside gene matches: 6. The CDR3 is CASSLTTGTDYGYTF. Written as DNA, the CDR3 is TGTGCCAGCAGTTTAACAACCGGGACAGACTATGGCTACACCTTC.

V usage is TRBV9 and J usage is TRBJ1-2, with no clear D. V was cut by 5 bases and J by 6 bases, with 17 bases left in between. The CDR3 runs 14 residues. From germline, CDR1 is SGDLS and CDR2 YYNGEE. The CDR3 DNA reads TGTGCCAGCAGTGCCTGGGGAGGTGTAGATGGCTACACCTTC. Its protein is CASSAWGGVDGYTF.

The V gene is TRBV7-8, the J gene TRBJ2-7; D is uncertain. Germline V gene lookup returns CDR1 SGHVS and CDR2 FQNEAQ. V was cut by 1 base and J by 5 bases, with 9 bases left in between. The CDR3 length is 13 residues. The CDR3 loop reads CASSLEFADEQYF. Here the CDR3 DNA reads TGTGCCAGCAGCTTAGAGTTTGCGGACGAGCAGTACTTC. Combining the CDR3 with reference TRBV7-8 and TRBJ2-7 gives the whole variable domain GAGVSQSPRYKVAKRGQDVALRCDPISGHVSLFWYQQALGQGPEFLTYFQNEAQLDKSGLPSDRFFAERPEGSVSTLKIQRTQQEDSAVYLCASSLEFADEQYFGPGTRLTVT.

In its sample, this clone was seen a few times. The chain combines TRBV5-1 with TRBJ2-3; 7 bases agree with TRBD2. Germline CDR1 SGHRS, CDR2 YFSETQ. V gave up 2 bases and J gave up 2 bases; unmatched junction bases: 8. CDR3 length equals 16 residues. CDR3 loop: CASSFGGAGNTDTQYF. In DNA form, the CDR3 reads TGCGCCAGCAGCTTCGGGGGAGCGGGGAACACAGATACGCAGTATTTT.

A note on this clone: An end of the junction differs from the germline gene, which may be a read error. Other DNA sequences within the sample encode an identical CDR3. The chain is built from TRBV6-5 and TRBJ1-6; D gene ambiguous. Germline V gene lookup returns CDR1 MNHEY and CDR2 SVGAGI. This CDR3 is built from 13 residues. CDR3 bases: TGTGCCAGCAGTTACGAAGCGAATTCTCCCCTCCACTTT. It is translated as CASSYEANSPLHF.

The chain recombines TRBV9 with TRBJ1-1, with 7 nucleotides matching TRBD1. The CDR3 covers 12 residues. Germline V gives CDR1 SGDLS, CDR2 YYNGEE. Trimming removed 3 bases from V and 11 bases from J; junction bases left unmatched: 7. CDR3 coding DNA: TGTGCCAGCAGCGGCGGACAGGACAAGGCTTTCTTT. Translation gives CASSGGQDKAFF.

This clone was seen just once. This rearrangement joins TRBV19 to TRBJ1-3; tentatively, D is TRBD1 (6 bases). Germline assignment: CDR1 LNHDA and CDR2 SQIVND (reference sequence). CDR3 size: 16 residues. V gave up 5 bases and J gave up 4 bases, with 18 bases separating them. The CDR3 spells CASSPRGRLVGNTIYF. CDR3 nucleotide sequence: TGTGCCAGTAGTCCCAGGGGCCGTTTGGTGGGAAACACCATATATTTT.

This clone has only a few counts. V is TRBV6-5 and J is TRBJ1-1; D gene unclear. From germline, CDR1 is MNHEY and CDR2 SVGAGI. This CDR3 contains 15 residues. The V end lost 4 bases, the J end lost 1 base, and 13 bases lay between the germline ends. CDR3 nucleotides: TGTGCCAGCAGTTCGGTTATAGGAGGGAACACTGAAGCTTTCTTT. Encoded protein: CASSSVIGGNTEAFF.

The chain carries TRBV11-2 and TRBJ2-3; tentatively, D is TRBD2 (6 bases). Trimming pared 4 bases from V and 3 bases from J, leaving 11 bases between. Germline lookup yields CDR1 SGHAT and CDR2 FQNNGV. The CDR3 loop spans 14 amino acids. The CDR3 region is CASSSEGLTDTQYF. The CDR3 nucleotides are TGTGCCAGCAGCTCGGAGGGCCTAACAGATACGCAGTATTTT.

The chain uses TRBV5-6 and TRBJ2-7; D possibly corresponds to TRBD2 (7 bases). Germline CDR1 SGHDT, CDR2 YYEEEE. The ends were cut back, 0 bases at V and 6 bases at J, with 19 bases in the middle. The length of the CDR3 is 16 residues. The CDR3 DNA reads TGTGCCAGCAGCTTGGGAGGGACTACCTTCAGGGGCGAGCAGTACTTC. Translating gives CASSLGGTTFRGEQYF.

This clone was seen a handful of times. This chain connects TRBV6-6 to TRBJ1-3, with 9 positions matching TRBD1. After removal of 7 bases from V and 7 bases from J, the junction contained 11 bases not matched to a gene. This CDR3 spans 15 amino acids. In germline, CDR1 is MNHNY, CDR2 SVGAGI (reference sequence). CDR3 loop: CASIEPGTGSNTIYF. The CDR3 coding sequence is TGTGCCAGCATCGAACCCGGGACAGGGAGTAACACCATATATTTT.

The chain combines TRBV4-3 with TRBJ1-4; 9 positions match TRBD1. Per germline, CDR1 LGHNA and CDR2 YSLEER. The CDR3 totals 16 residues. The J segment lost 7 bases and the V segment lost 2 bases, leaving 8 bases of the junction unmatched. The DNA for the CDR3 is TGCGCCAGCAGCCAACTGGACAGGGGTCGAGGTGAAAAACTGTTTTTT. Its translation: CASSQLDRGRGEKLFF.

The chain employs TRBV6-1 and TRBJ2-3; D possibly corresponds to TRBD2 (8 bases). Germline CDR1 MNHNS, CDR2 SASEGT. V was cut by 6 bases and J by 5 bases, with 18 bases left in between. The CDR3 runs 15 residues. CDR3 nucleotide sequence: TGTGCCAGCAGGGGACAGCGGGAGATAGGAGATACGCAGTATTTT. Protein: CASRGQREIGDTQYF.

The rearrangement joins TRBV19 to TRBJ1-2; 7 nucleotides align to TRBD1. Germline-derived CDR1 and CDR2 are LNHDA and SQIVND (reference sequence). J was trimmed by 8 bases and V by 6 bases; bases with no gene match: 3. There are 11 residues in the CDR3. CDR3 sequence: CASSDRAGYTF. The CDR3 bases are TGTGCCAGTAGCGACAGGGCGGGCTACACCTTC.

The chain couples TRBV19 to TRBJ1-5; weak D call: TRBD1 (6 bases). V was cut by 3 bases and J by 5 bases, with 23 bases left in between. This CDR3 has 18 amino acids. Germline assignment: CDR1 LNHDA and CDR2 SQIVND (reference sequence). The CDR3 reads CASSIEGTNLLFDQPQHF. The CDR3 bases are TGTGCCAGTAGTATCGAAGGGACAAACCTTTTATTCGATCAGCCCCAGCATTTT.

In its sample, this clone was seen a few times. The CDR3 bases are TGTGCCAGCAGTCTGGACTTGAGCTCCTACGAGCAGTACTTC. This translates into CASSLDLSSYEQYF. The rearrangement links TRBV27 to TRBJ2-7, with D possibly being TRBD2 (5 bases). The CDR3 loop spans 14 amino acids. Germline V gene sequence: CDR1 MNHEY, CDR2 SMNVEV (reference sequence). V dropped 5 bases and J dropped 0 bases, with 11 bases sitting between them.

The genes are TRBV6-5 and TRBJ1-1; D ambiguous. From germline, CDR1 is MNHEY and CDR2 SVGAGI. Trimming stripped 2 bases from V and 1 base from J, with 11 bases between. The CDR3 runs to 15 residues. CDR3 nucleotide sequence: TGTGCCAGCAGTTACGGTTTACGGGGGAACACTGAAGCTTTCTTT. This gives the protein CASSYGLRGNTEAFF.

This clone came up a few times. The chain has TRBV7-7 and TRBJ2-1; 12 bases match TRBD2. Trimming cost V 5 bases and J 7 bases; bases outside gene matches: 9. The CDR3 consists of 16 residues. CDR1 and CDR2 (germline): SSHAT, FNYEAQ (reference sequence). The CDR3 DNA is TGTGCCAGCAGCCGGGGCCTAGCGGGAGGGGATAATGAGCAGTTCTTC. Translating it yields CASSRGLAGGDNEQFF.

The rearrangement links TRBV4-1 to TRBJ2-5; D is perhaps TRBD2 (5 bases). This CDR3 contains 13 residues. Germline values: CDR1 MGHRA, CDR2 YSYEKL. Trimming removed 0 bases from V and 11 bases from J, with 13 bases in between. The CDR3 protein is CASSQDNGWEQYF. The CDR3 coding sequence is TGCGCCAGCAGCCAAGACAATGGGTGGGAGCAGTACTTC.

This chain uses TRBV5-1 with TRBJ1-1; possibly TRBD1 for D (5 bases). CDR3 size: 13 residues. The V gene's germline CDR1 is SGHRS and CDR2 YFSETQ. V dropped 4 bases and J dropped 1 base, with 8 bases sitting between them. The CDR3, as DNA: TGCGCCAGCAGCAGAACAGGGAACACTGAAGCTTTCTTT. Translating gives CASSRTGNTEAFF.

This clone was recorded a few times. The chain recombines TRBV9 with TRBJ1-3; D is ambiguous. The ends were cut back, 0 bases at V and 0 bases at J, with 13 bases in the middle. Germline V lookup: CDR1 SGDLS, CDR2 YYNGEE. This CDR3 region has 17 residues. Here the CDR3 DNA reads TGTGCCAGCAGCGTAGCTGGACTAAGTAACTCTGGAAACACCATATATTTT. Amino acids: CASSVAGLSNSGNTIYF.

The DNA of the CDR3 is TGTGCCAGCAGTGTCGGAAGGACTAACATATATTTT. Amino acid sequence: CASSVGRTNIYF. The V and J genes are TRBV2 and TRBJ1-3; unclear D gene. The CDR3 consists of 12 residues. V was cut by 4 bases and J by 12 bases, with 13 bases left in between. Germline V gives CDR1 SNHLY, CDR2 FYNNEI. The complete variable domain, with remaining parts taken from reference TRBV2 and TRBJ1-3, reads EPEVTQTPSHQVTQMGQEVILRCVPISNHLYFYWYRQILGQKVEFLVSFYNNEISEKSEIFDDQFSVERPDGSNFTLKIRSTKLEDSAMYFCASSVGRTNIYFGEGSWLTVV.

This clone has more than one count but fewer than ten. The chain employs TRBV27 and TRBJ1-5; D remains ambiguous. The V gene lost 6 bases and the J gene lost 7 bases, with 22 bases spanning the gap. The CDR3 runs 16 residues. Germline loops: CDR1 MNHEY, CDR2 SMNVEV (reference sequence). CDR3 loop: CASSRDARGSRQPQHF. In nucleotides, the CDR3 is TGTGCCAGCAGCCGCGACGCTCGGGGTTCCAGGCAGCCCCAGCATTTT.

For the CDR3, the DNA is TGTGCCAGCGGGATCCGGGACAAAGGGGAACTGTTTTTT. Protein: CASGIRDKGELFF. The J gene is TRBJ1-4, the V gene TRBV27; TRBD1 is a possible D gene (6 bases). The length of the CDR3 is 13 residues. V gave up 8 bases and J gave up 12 bases, with 19 bases separating them. In germline, CDR1 is MNHEY, CDR2 SMNVEV (reference sequence).